The table lists the clone carrying this TCR beta chain with a few counts. No antigen is known for it. One entry per CDR3 protein, called by TCRdb with MiXCR from the reads. This table holds about 770,000 distinct CDR3 sequences, 25% to 30% found once. This CDR3 region has 15 residues. V was pared by 0 bases and J by 0 bases, with 6 bases between. The germline V gene encodes CDR1 MGHRA and CDR2 YSYEKL. The data were obtained in a study of T cell repertoires in cytomegalovirus infection. Across the study: Recently identified HLA-C-restricted CMV epitopes and well-studied HLA-B-restricted CMV epitopes were used by the study. CMV infection plus the matching HLA type was flagged by public TCR beta signatures.

The study's findings and limits: Of the TCR beta families, the public ones yielded a cumulative frequency that identified carriers of CMV plus the relevant HLA. CMV-specific TCR beta clonotypes restricted by HLA-C were the ones dominating the ex vivo response.

The sequence was obtained from a human donor in good health (CMV status not recorded). Some clones in this sample may be carry-over from other donors' samples. The V and J genes are TRBV4-1 and TRBJ2-4, with D unresolved. The input for sequencing was cultured CD8+ T cells from PBMCs, taken from culture after CMV antigen stimulation. CDR3 bases: TGCGCCAGCAGCCAAGACGGAGTAGCCAAAAACATTCAGTACTTC. As protein: CASSQDGVAKNIQYF.